This is a list of T cell receptor beta chains from one sample in a study of beta chain features in type 1 diabetes. Sequencing used immunoSEQ multiplex PCR; TCRdb keeps in-frame clones, though not all of them. The sample lists 25,000 to 30,000 clones; approximately 65% were seen once. Sequencing input: Tregs from blood. The receptors here all came from a woman aged 30 to 39 with type 1 diabetes. Both conserved end residues are part of each CDR3. A D gene is named only where the DNA matches it firmly. Rows give clone size only sometimes, using once, few, many, or a class for an expanded clone.

V,size,J,length,D,CDR3,DNA
TRBV6-1,few,TRBJ2-1,14,.,CASSEVAQNNEQFF,TGTGCCAGCAGTGAAGTCGCCCAGAACAATGAGCAGTTCTTC
TRBV6-1,few,TRBJ1-1,13,.,CASRPPGAGEAFF,TGTGCCAGCAGACCCCCAGGGGCTGGTGAAGCTTTCTTT
TRBV10-3,.,TRBJ2-2,18,TRBD1,CAIRKRDRVGSNTGELFF,TGTGCCATCAGAAAACGGGACAGGGTGGGTAGTAACACCGGGGAGCTGTTTTTT
TRBV9,few,TRBJ2-5,16,TRBD2,CASSAPGLAGVETQYF,TGTGCCAGCAGCGCACCGGGACTAGCGGGAGTGGAGACCCAGTACTTC
TRBV2,.,TRBJ1-2,14,.,CASRDWTENYGYTF,TGTGCCAGCAGGGACTGGACAGAAAACTATGGCTACACCTTC
TRBV2,.,TRBJ1-1,14,.,CASSDSHRALEAFF,TGTGCCAGCAGTGATTCCCACAGGGCTCTTGAAGCTTTCTTT
TRBV29-1,.,TRBJ1-2,13,TRBD1,CSVGGQGGDGYTF,TGCAGCGTTGGGGGACAGGGCGGGGATGGCTACACCTTC
TRBV7-3,.,TRBJ2-3,16,.,CASSLVGPPSTDTQYF,TGTGCCAGCAGCTTAGTGGGGCCCCCGAGCACAGATACGCAGTATTTT
TRBV28,once,TRBJ2-7,15,TRBD2,CASRRLAGEAYEQYF,TGTGCCAGCAGACGACTAGCGGGAGAGGCCTACGAGCAGTACTTC
TRBV28,.,TRBJ1-2,15,.,CASSLYPPGNYGYTF,TGTGCCAGCAGTTTATACCCCCCAGGGAACTATGGCTACACCTTC
TRBV19,.,TRBJ2-4,16,TRBD1,CASSIVSGTGGNIQYF,TGTGCCAGTAGTATAGTCTCCGGGACAGGGGGCAACATTCAGTACTTC
TRBV10-2,.,TRBJ1-2,15,.,CASSGIRAPNYGYTF,TGCGCCAGCAGTGGAATCAGGGCCCCCAACTATGGCTACACCTTC
TRBV28,.,TRBJ2-5,15,TRBD1,CASSAGQGVSETQYF,TGTGCCAGCAGTGCGGGACAGGGGGTATCTGAGACCCAGTACTTC
TRBV7-9,few,TRBJ1-1,14,.,CASTLTGMNTEAFF,TGTGCCAGCACCCTGACAGGTATGAACACTGAAGCTTTCTTT
TRBV19,.,TRBJ1-2,14,TRBD1,CASSMQGARYGYTF,TGTGCCAGTAGTATGCAGGGGGCGCGCTATGGCTACACCTTC
TRBV30,few,TRBJ2-3,15,.,CAWSVWAGKTDTQYF,TGTGCCTGGAGTGTCTGGGCGGGAAAGACAGATACGCAGTATTTT
TRBV6-8,.,TRBJ2-5,14,TRBD1,CASSSEDREETQYF,TGTGCCAGCAGCTCCGAGGACAGGGAAGAGACCCAGTACTTC
TRBV29-1,few,TRBJ2-7,13,TRBD2,CSAIAGGPHEQYF,TGCAGCGCCATAGCGGGAGGGCCGCACGAGCAGTACTTC
TRBV7-8,.,TRBJ2-1,15,TRBD2,CASSPGGSGVQKQFF,TGTGCCAGCAGTCCCGGGGGTAGCGGGGTGCAGAAGCAGTTCTTC
TRBV19,.,TRBJ2-1,15,TRBD2,CASSKGTSGSNEQFF,TGTGCCAGTAGTAAGGGAACTAGCGGGAGTAATGAGCAGTTCTTC
TRBV7-9,few,TRBJ2-7,17,.,CASSPGVSPRGPHEQYF,TGTGCCAGCAGCCCCGGTGTGTCGCCGAGAGGCCCCCACGAGCAGTACTTC
TRBV4-1,.,TRBJ2-2,14,.,CASSQVPGTGELFF,TGTGCCAGCAGCCAAGTTCCCGGTACCGGGGAGCTGTTTTTT
TRBV27,once,TRBJ2-1,15,.,CASSLTLSLYNEQFF,TGTGCCAGCAGCCTGACTCTTTCCCTCTACAATGAGCAGTTCTTC
TRBV5-1,.,TRBJ2-5,15,TRBD2,CASSGGTSEQETQYF,TGCGCCAGCAGCGGCGGGACTAGCGAACAAGAGACCCAGTACTTC
TRBV29-1,.,TRBJ2-3,15,TRBD2,CSVDSLAGVGDTQYF,TGCAGCGTTGACTCGCTAGCGGGAGTGGGAGATACGCAGTATTTT
TRBV5-1,.,TRBJ2-7,19,TRBD2,CASSLAVGLAGGISYEQYF,TGCGCCAGCAGCTTGGCGGTGGGACTAGCGGGAGGAATCTCCTACGAGCAGTACTTC
TRBV7-2,once,TRBJ2-5,12,.,CASSRYGETQYF,TGTGCCAGCAGCCGCTACGGTGAGACCCAGTACTTC
TRBV2,.,TRBJ2-2,15,.,CAREALASNTGELFF,TGTGCCAGGGAGGCGCTAGCGTCGAACACCGGGGAGCTGTTTTTT
TRBV7-3,few,TRBJ2-7,15,TRBD2,CASSLQAGGSYEQYF,TGTGCCAGCAGCTTGCAAGCGGGAGGTAGCTACGAGCAGTACTTC
TRBV5-4,.,TRBJ2-1,14,.,CASSLERAYNEQFF,TGTGCCAGCAGCTTGGAGCGGGCCTACAATGAGCAGTTCTTC
TRBV10-3,.,TRBJ2-3,16,TRBD1,CAISAGGQGAADTQYF,TGTGCCATCAGCGCCGGAGGACAGGGGGCGGCAGATACGCAGTATTTT
TRBV5-1,few,TRBJ2-7,14,TRBD1,CASSLGTQGVEQYF,TGCGCCAGCAGCTTGGGAACTCAGGGGGTCGAGCAGTACTTC
TRBV7-2,few,TRBJ1-2,14,.,CASSLSQGNYGYTF,TGTGCCAGCAGCCTCTCTCAGGGCAACTATGGCTACACCTTC
TRBV27,.,TRBJ2-3,15,TRBD1,CASSWWDRVGDTQYF,TGTGCCAGCAGTTGGTGGGACAGGGTCGGCGATACGCAGTATTTT
TRBV10-2,.,TRBJ1-5,15,.,CASSLGGAGNQPQHF,TGCGCCAGCAGCCTCGGGGGGGCTGGCAATCAGCCCCAGCATTTT
TRBV29-1,.,TRBJ1-1,14,.,CSVARDTTNTEAFF,TGCAGCGTTGCCCGGGACACCACGAACACTGAAGCTTTCTTT
TRBV5-1,.,TRBJ2-2,18,TRBD2,CASSLGLAGVANTGELFF,TGCGCCAGCAGCCTTGGACTAGCGGGAGTCGCCAACACCGGGGAGCTGTTTTTT
TRBV10-1,.,TRBJ2-7,14,TRBD2,CASSDGAGGQPEYF,TGCGCCAGCAGTGACGGAGCGGGAGGGCAGCCGGAGTACTTC
TRBV4-1,.,TRBJ2-3,17,TRBD2,CASSQRLAGGPTDTQYF,TGCGCCAGCAGCCAGAGACTAGCGGGAGGGCCCACAGATACGCAGTATTTT
TRBV15,.,TRBJ2-4,18,.,CATSREKPTDLAKNIQYF,TGTGCCACCAGCAGAGAAAAACCGACAGATCTAGCCAAAAACATTCAGTACTTC
TRBV5-6,.,TRBJ2-3,16,.,CASSSLSRFSTDTQYF,TGTGCCAGCAGTTCGCTTTCGCGGTTTAGCACAGATACGCAGTATTTT
TRBV5-1,.,TRBJ1-1,17,.,CASSSRPTGQMNTEAFF,TGCGCCAGCAGCTCTCGGCCTACTGGACAGATGAACACTGAAGCTTTCTTT
TRBV4-1,.,TRBJ2-5,14,TRBD2,CASSQDTAGETQYF,TGCGCCAGCAGCCAAGATACAGCGGGGGAGACCCAGTACTTC
TRBV5-1,once,TRBJ1-1,15,.,CASRFSGGLNTEAFF,TGCGCCAGCAGATTCTCCGGGGGGCTGAACACTGAAGCTTTCTTT
TRBV7-2,.,TRBJ2-7,14,.,CASSLVMDSDEQYF,TGTGCCAGCAGCTTAGTGATGGACAGCGACGAGCAGTACTTC
TRBV28,few,TRBJ2-3,17,TRBD1,CASSSRPGQGMTDTQYF,TGTGCCAGCAGTTCCCGTCCGGGACAGGGTATGACAGATACGCAGTATTTT
TRBV5-1,.,TRBJ1-2,14,.,CASRTGTTNYGYTF,TGCGCCAGCAGGACGGGGACAACTAACTATGGCTACACCTTC
TRBV7-3,few,TRBJ2-1,13,.,CASSLTKNNEQFF,TGTGCCAGCAGCTTAACTAAAAACAATGAGCAGTTCTTC
TRBV6-5,few,TRBJ2-7,15,TRBD1,CASSYSGQGQYEQYF,TGTGCCAGCAGTTACTCGGGACAGGGGCAGTACGAGCAGTACTTC
TRBV7-9,few,TRBJ1-5,16,.,CASSQTRGGVNQPQHF,TGTGCCAGCAGCCAGACGCGGGGGGGAGTTAATCAGCCCCAGCATTTT
TRBV18,.,TRBJ2-1,16,.,CASSPVFRDGYNEQFF,TGTGCCAGCTCTCCTGTCTTTCGGGATGGCTACAATGAGCAGTTCTTC
TRBV7-9,few,TRBJ1-2,12,.,CASSTRGYGYTF,TGTGCCAGCAGCACCCGGGGCTATGGCTACACCTTC